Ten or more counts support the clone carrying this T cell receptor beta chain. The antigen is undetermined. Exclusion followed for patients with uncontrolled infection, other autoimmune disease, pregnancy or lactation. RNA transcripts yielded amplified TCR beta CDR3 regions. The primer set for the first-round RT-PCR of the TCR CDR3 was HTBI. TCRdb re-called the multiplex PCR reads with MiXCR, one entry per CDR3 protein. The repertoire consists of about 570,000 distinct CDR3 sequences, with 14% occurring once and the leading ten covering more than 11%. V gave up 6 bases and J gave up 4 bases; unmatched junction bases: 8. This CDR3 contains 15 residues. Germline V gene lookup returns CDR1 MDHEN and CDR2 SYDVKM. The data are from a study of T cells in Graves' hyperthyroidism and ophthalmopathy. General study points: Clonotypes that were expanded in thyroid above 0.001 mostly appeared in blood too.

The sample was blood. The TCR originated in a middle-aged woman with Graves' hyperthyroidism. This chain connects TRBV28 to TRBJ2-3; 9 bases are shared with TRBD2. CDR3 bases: TGTGCCAGCAGCTTTAGCGGGAGTGTATCAGATACGCAGTATTTT. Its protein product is CASSFSGSVSDTQYF. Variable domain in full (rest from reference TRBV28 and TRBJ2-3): DVKVTQSSRYLVKRTGEKVFLECVQDMDHENMFWYRQDPGLGLRLIYFSYDVKMKEKGDIPEGYSVSREKKERFSLILESASTNQTSMYLCASSFSGSVSDTQYFGPGTRLTVL.